This TCR beta chain was retrieved from a study of tissue T cells after allogeneic stem cell transplantation. The CDR3 consists of 15 residues. The germline CDR1 and CDR2 sequences are MGHRA and YSYEKL. The V end was cut by 4 bases, the J end by 4 bases, with 15 bases between. Profiling relied on immunoSEQ multiplex PCR, and the TCRdb table lists in-frame clones only, not all of them. The sample consists of about 4,100 clones, around 60% of them appearing once. The genes are TRBV4-1 and TRBJ2-3; D is possibly TRBD2 (6 bases). The sample was tissue from the esophagus, taken at autopsy. This sequence originates from a female donor older than 55 with lung cancer. The DNA for the CDR3 is TGCGCCAGCAGCCGCCGACTAGGGGATGCAGATACGCAGTATTTT. Translated, it gives CASSRRLGDADTQYF.